The 30 T cell receptor beta chains listed next were all sequenced from one sample in a study of vaccination effects on CD4 cells after COVID-19 (dated by TCRdb to 2021 to 2024). After around 11 days of culture, CD4+ T cells were isolated with the EasySep CD4+ T cell isolation kit. PCR-confirmed SARS-CoV-2 infection had occurred in convalescent patients between March and December 2020, before the Alpha, Beta and Delta variants emerged in the United States. Each participant got two doses of an mRNA SARS-CoV-2 vaccine, either BNT162b2 or mRNA-1273. The library was built by means of the immunoSEQ multiplex PCR assay. Sourced from immuneACCESS, this table was stored by TCRdb with only in-frame sequences that have V and J called. A share of the clones is absent; for the studies checked, an unresolved V gene accounts for under half, and the remainder has no known explanation. Across this sample there are tens of thousands of clones, with over 60% seen only once. The top ten clones comprise 4.5% to 5.5% of the sample.

These receptors have no known antigen. Sequencing was performed on CD4+ T cells from PBMCs cultured without peptide, taken after COVID-19 vaccination. These receptors were taken from a human donor who had a prior SARS-CoV-2 infection.

The V and J genes are TRBV7-6 and TRBJ1-3; D remains ambiguous. The CDR3 sequence is 16 residues long. V was shortened by 1 base and J by 1 base, with 11 bases between the two germline ends. Germline-derived CDR1 and CDR2 are SGHVS and FNYEAQ. CDR3 sequence: CASSLGPNTSGNTIYF. CDR3 nucleotides: TGTGCCAGCAGCTTAGGTCCCAATACATCTGGAAACACCATATATTTT.

As DNA, the CDR3 is TGCAGTGCTAGAGGTTCCGGCGAGCAGTACTTC. Protein sequence: CSARGSGEQYF. J is TRBJ2-7 and V is TRBV20-1; D is undetermined. CDR1 is DFQATT and CDR2 is SNEGSKA in the germline V gene (reference sequence). V was shortened by 1 base and J by 6 bases, with 7 bases between the two germline ends. The length of the CDR3 is 11 residues.

The J gene is TRBJ1-2, the V gene TRBV3-1 (or the pseudogene TRBV3-2), with D maybe TRBD1 (5 bases). CDR3 size: 15 residues. CDR1 is LGHDT and CDR2 is YNNKEL in the germline V gene (reference sequence). Trimming cost V 3 bases and J 2 bases, with 13 bases left between them. The CDR3, as DNA: TGTGCCAGCAGCCACCCTGGGGGGATGAACTATGGCTACACCTTC. Residues: CASSHPGGMNYGYTF.

The chain has TRBV5-4 and TRBJ2-3, with 9 bases aligning to TRBD2. CDR3 size: 18 residues. CDR1 is SGHNT, CDR2 YYREEE, per germline (reference sequence). Germline trimming cut 4 bases from V and 0 bases from J; bases unmatched to any gene: 12. In DNA form, the CDR3 reads TGTGCCAGCAGCCTGGGACTAGCCCTCCTCTCTAGCACAGATACGCAGTATTTT. Its protein is CASSLGLALLSSTDTQYF.

The V gene is TRBV4-3, the J gene TRBJ1-1; the D gene is possibly TRBD1 (6 bases). The CDR3 has 15 residues. Trimming removed 0 bases at V and 3 bases at J, with 11 bases between. Germline lookup yields CDR1 LGHNA and CDR2 YSLEER. The CDR3 DNA reads as TGCGCCAGCAGCCAAGAACAGGGAGTCGACACTGAAGCTTTCTTT. Protein product: CASSQEQGVDTEAFF.

The chain joins TRBV5-1 to TRBJ2-7, with D perhaps TRBD1 or TRBD2 (5 bases each). The CDR3 loop spans 15 amino acids. Trimming pared 5 bases from V and 0 bases from J, leaving 15 bases between. CDR1 and CDR2 from the germline V gene are SGHRS and YFSETQ. CDR3 amino acids: CASSGTGLRSYEQYF. CDR3 bases: TGCGCCAGCAGTGGGACGGGCCTACGCTCCTACGAGCAGTACTTC.

The chain joins TRBV18 to TRBJ2-3, with D unclear. The CDR3 runs 14 residues. Germline V gene sequence: CDR1 KGHSH, CDR2 LQKENI. Trimming pared 4 bases from V and 5 bases from J, leaving 13 bases between. CDR3 sequence: CASSLLGPEDTQYF. For the CDR3, the DNA is TGTGCCAGCTCACTTCTTGGGCCGGAAGATACGCAGTATTTT.

The CDR3 here is CASRRRQNTGELFF. The CDR3 DNA sequence: TGCGCCAGCAGGAGACGACAGAACACCGGGGAGCTGTTTTTT. The genes are TRBV10-1 and TRBJ2-2; D remains unclear. Per the germline V gene, CDR1 is WNHNN and CDR2 is SYGVQD (reference sequence). The CDR3 has 14 amino acids. The V end lost 6 bases, the J end lost 1 base, and 9 bases lay between the germline ends.

The rearrangement links TRBV9 to TRBJ2-7, with TRBD1 matching 9 bases. Germline-derived CDR1 and CDR2 are SGDLS and YYNGEE. The V and J ends lost 4 bases and 1 base, in that order; junction bases with no gene match: 6. This CDR3 is 15 amino acids long. CDR3 nucleotide sequence: TGTGCCAGCAGCCCCTATGACAGGGGGTCCTACGAGCAGTACTTC. Translated: CASSPYDRGSYEQYF.

The genes are TRBV30 and TRBJ2-1, with 9 bases aligning to TRBD2. The germline gives CDR1 GTSNPN, CDR2 SVGIG (reference sequence). The J segment lost 7 bases and the V segment lost 4 bases, leaving 8 bases of the junction unmatched. This CDR3 spans 14 amino acids. In DNA form, the CDR3 reads TGTGCCTGGACGGGACTAGCCATTCAGAATGAGCAGTTCTTC. Protein product: CAWTGLAIQNEQFF.

The V gene is TRBV7-9, the J gene TRBJ2-7; the match to TRBD1 covers 8 bases. Per the germline V gene, CDR1 is SEHNR and CDR2 is FQNEAQ (reference sequence). This CDR3 has 15 amino acids. V lost 5 bases and J lost 2; bases outside the gene matches: 8. In nucleotides, the CDR3 is TGTGCCAGCAGCCCACCGGACAGGGCCACCTACGAGCAGTACTTC. It specifies CASSPPDRATYEQYF.

The chain links TRBV30 to TRBJ2-1; possibly TRBD2 for D (6 bases). This CDR3 has 13 amino acids. Trimming shortened V by 5 bases and J by 0 bases, and 8 bases separated the two germline ends. Per the germline V gene, CDR1 is GTSNPN and CDR2 is SVGIG (reference sequence). The DNA of the CDR3 is TGTGCCTGGGGCGGGAACTCCTACAATGAGCAGTTCTTC. Encoded protein: CAWGGNSYNEQFF.

The V gene is TRBV7-2, the J gene TRBJ2-5, with 7 bases fitting TRBD2. This CDR3 has 16 amino acids. The V gene's germline CDR1 is SGHTA and CDR2 FQGNSA. The trim removed 7 bases at V and 4 bases at J, leaving 15 bases unmatched. The CDR3 sequence is CASTRGVGVRGETQYF. The CDR3 DNA reads as TGTGCCAGCACACGGGGGGTCGGTGTCCGGGGAGAGACCCAGTACTTC.

The chain uses TRBV24-1 and TRBJ2-3; D remains unclear. The CDR3 length is 14 residues. Per the germline V gene, CDR1 is KGHDR and CDR2 is SFDVKD. The V and J ends lost 3 bases and 5 bases respectively, with 11 bases between them. CDR3 sequence (DNA): TGTGCCACCAGTGATCCCAGTGAGCGAGATACGCAGTATTTT. Its translation is CATSDPSERDTQYF.

The chain's CDR3 is CASSLARDTQYF. In nucleotides, the CDR3 is TGTGCCAGCAGCTTGGCAAGGGATACGCAGTATTTT. The chain links TRBV5-6 to TRBJ2-3, with D unclear. Germline loops: CDR1 SGHDT, CDR2 YYEEEE. The CDR3 extends over 12 amino acids. Trimming shortened V by 0 bases and J by 6 bases, and 5 bases separated the two germline ends. Drawing the rest from reference TRBV5-6 and TRBJ2-3, the complete variable domain is DAGVTQSPTHLIKTRGQQVTLRCSPKSGHDTVSWYQQALGQGPQFIFQYYEEEERQRGNFPDRFSGHQFPNYSSELNVNALLLGDSALYLCASSLARDTQYFGPGTRLTVL.

V is TRBV2 and J is TRBJ2-1; weak D call: TRBD1 (5 bases). V was pared by 5 bases and J by 7 bases, with 12 bases between. In germline, CDR1 is SNHLY, CDR2 FYNNEI. The length of the CDR3 is 13 residues. In nucleotides, the CDR3 is TGTGCCAGCAGTTACTCCCAGGGAAATGAGCAGTTCTTC. Translated, it gives CASSYSQGNEQFF.

The chain combines TRBV7-9 with TRBJ2-3, with no clear D. CDR3 length: 14 residues. From germline, CDR1 is SEHNR and CDR2 FQNEAQ (reference sequence). Trimming removed 8 bases from V and 2 bases from J, with 14 bases in between. The CDR3 DNA reads as TGTGCCAGCGCTCTGGCCAGCGTCACAGATACGCAGTATTTT. This gives the protein CASALASVTDTQYF.

This rearrangement joins TRBV7-2 to TRBJ1-2; D might be TRBD1 (6 bases). Germline V gives CDR1 SGHTA, CDR2 FQGNSA. The CDR3 has 16 amino acids. Trimming removed 4 bases from V and 7 bases from J, with 22 bases in between. The CDR3 sequence: CASSYRQVLNVGGYTF. The DNA of the CDR3 is TGTGCCAGCAGCTACCGACAGGTATTAAACGTCGGTGGCTACACCTTC.

The chain carries TRBV5-1 and TRBJ2-5; 7 bases agree with TRBD2. CDR1 SGHRS and CDR2 YFSETQ come from the germline V gene. This CDR3 contains 13 residues. Trimming removed 1 base from V and 5 bases from J; junction bases left unmatched: 2. Written as DNA, the CDR3 is TGCGCCAGCAGCTTGACAGCGGGGGAGACCCAGTACTTC. This gives the protein CASSLTAGETQYF.

This rearrangement joins TRBV7-6 to TRBJ2-5, with D possibly matching TRBD1 (5 bases). Germline CDR1 and CDR2: SGHVS and FNYEAQ. V lost 5 bases, J lost 2 bases, and 12 bases lay in between. CDR3 size: 14 residues. As DNA, the CDR3 is TGTGCCAGCAGCCCCCACCAGGGTCAAGAGACCCAGTACTTC. Its protein product is CASSPHQGQETQYF.

The genes are TRBV5-1 and TRBJ1-1, with 9 bases that match TRBD1. The ends lost 4 bases at V and 1 base at J; junction bases unmatched: 5. Germline V CDR1 and CDR2: SGHRS, YFSETQ. The CDR3 is made up of 15 amino acids. CDR3 sequence: CASSQWTGANTEAFF. The CDR3 DNA is TGCGCCAGCAGCCAATGGACAGGGGCGAACACTGAAGCTTTCTTT.

The V gene is TRBV20-1, the J gene TRBJ2-3; unclear D gene. Germline assignment: CDR1 DFQATT and CDR2 SNEGSKA (reference sequence). V was shortened by 3 bases and J by 4 bases, with 17 bases between the two germline ends. The CDR3 is made up of 15 amino acids. CDR3 residues: CSASRLPLNPDTQYF. In DNA form, the CDR3 reads TGCAGTGCTAGTCGGCTCCCGCTGAATCCAGATACGCAGTATTTT.

This chain joins TRBV25-1 and TRBJ2-2, with 7 nucleotides matching TRBD1. Germline-derived CDR1 and CDR2 are MGHDK and SYGVNS. The CDR3 runs 17 residues. The junction had 10 bases not matched to a gene; V was cut back by 1 base and J by 5 bases. This CDR3 reads CASSEFQGTGETGELFF. CDR3 nucleotides: TGTGCCAGCAGTGAATTCCAGGGCACAGGGGAAACCGGGGAGCTGTTTTTT.

V usage is TRBV5-6 and J usage is TRBJ1-5; 8 nucleotides align to TRBD1. The CDR3 totals 14 residues. Germline V gene sequence: CDR1 SGHDT, CDR2 YYEEEE. With V trimmed by 4 bases and J by 7 bases, 7 bases remained unmatched. CDR3 sequence: CASSNGQGEQPQHF. The CDR3 DNA follows: TGTGCCAGCAGCAACGGACAGGGAGAACAGCCCCAGCATTTT.

The chain carries TRBV7-2 and TRBJ2-7, with TRBD1 identical over 8 bases. CDR3 size: 13 residues. CDR1 and CDR2 from the germline V gene are SGHTA and FQGNSA. The J segment lost 7 bases and the V segment lost 8 bases, leaving 10 bases of the junction unmatched. The chain's CDR3 is CASGTQGAREQYF. The CDR3 nucleotides read TGTGCCAGCGGAACCCAGGGGGCGAGGGAGCAGTACTTC.

The V call is TRBV6-2 or TRBV6-3, the J call TRBJ2-3; 13 bases line up with TRBD2. The germline gives CDR1 MNHEY, CDR2 SVGEGT. The CDR3 sequence is 19 residues long. The V segment lost 5 bases and the J segment 5 bases; nucleotides outside the gene matches: 16. CDR3 amino acids: CASSQPLRGLAGKRDTQYF. Here the CDR3 DNA reads TGTGCCAGCAGTCAACCCCTAAGGGGACTAGCGGGGAAAAGAGATACGCAGTATTTT.

The rearrangement uses TRBV18 and TRBJ2-7, with 11 bases matching TRBD1. The CDR3 loop spans 16 amino acids. With 1 base clipped from V and 1 base from J, the junction kept 3 bases outside the gene matches. CDR1 KGHSH and CDR2 LQKENI come from the germline V gene. The CDR3 DNA follows: TGTGCCAGCTCACCACTGGGACAGGGGGTTTCCTACGAGCAGTACTTC. Amino acid sequence: CASSPLGQGVSYEQYF.

This clone was seen more than once but under ten times. The chain couples TRBV10-3 to TRBJ1-6; perhaps TRBD1 as D (5 bases). The length of the CDR3 is 15 residues. Germline CDR1 is ENHRY and CDR2 is SYGVKD. V lost 4 bases to trimming and J lost 5 bases, with 12 bases between them. The DNA for the CDR3 is TGTGCCATCAGTGTCAAGGGGTCAAATAATTCACCCCTCCACTTT. This encodes CAISVKGSNNSPLHF.

The V gene is TRBV6-1, the J gene TRBJ2-7, with 9 bases aligning to TRBD1. Per germline, CDR1 MNHNS and CDR2 SASEGT. This CDR3 region has 15 residues. The V and J ends lost 3 bases and 0 bases, in that order; junction bases with no gene match: 3. This CDR3 is CASSDDRGSSYEQYF. CDR3 nucleotides: TGTGCCAGCAGTGACGACAGGGGGAGCTCCTACGAGCAGTACTTC.

The chain is built from TRBV7-2 and TRBJ2-7, with a tentative D call TRBD2 (5 bases). The ends were cut back, 5 bases at V and 2 bases at J, with 19 bases in the middle. The germline gives CDR1 SGHTA, CDR2 FQGNSA. The CDR3 length is 16 residues. CDR3 nucleotide sequence: TGTGCCAGCAGCGAAAACTCGGGAACAGTCCCCTACGAGCAGTACTTC. Protein sequence: CASSENSGTVPYEQYF.